This T cell receptor beta chain derives from a study of STAT5B mutations in CD4+ large granular lymphocyte leukemia. General study points: Main leukemic clonotypes were patient-specific, but approximately 25% appeared at low frequency elsewhere. TRBV06-family usage was enriched in top patient clones (8/27) versus controls (2/35).

Healthy controls were blood donor buffy coats. Profiled with immunoSEQ multiplex PCR; TCRdb holds only in-frame clones, not every one. This table has about 18,000 clones, approximately 88% appearing once. To note about this clone: What it recognizes is unknown.

The CDR3 covers 14 residues. V was pared by 4 bases and J by 2 bases, with 8 bases between. Germline V gene data show CDR1 as MGHRA and CDR2 as YSYEKL. This clonotype was sampled from a human donor in good health. The gene calls are TRBV4-1 and TRBJ2-2; a weak D match, TRBD2 (5 bases). Material: CD4+ T cells from blood buffy coats. The CDR3 loop reads CASSPGSNTGELFF. CDR3 in DNA: TGCGCCAGCAGCCCGGGATCTAACACCGGGGAGCTGTTTTTT.